The present T cell receptor (beta chain) was sequenced within a study of shared clonotypes between healthy human individuals. Whole-study findings and limits: Limited genetic and exposure-history diversity came from having few donors. It was the non-shared clonotypes that had lower generation probabilities than clonotypes shared by all four donors.

The V end was cut by 0 bases, the J end by 0 bases, with 9 bases between. CDR1 and CDR2 from the germline V gene are LGHNA and YSLEER. CDR3 length: 16 amino acids. The assay ran at deep level. Sequenced by immunoSEQ multiplex PCR; TCRdb stores in-frame clones only, minus some. The data show under 300,000 clones, 60% to 70% seen once. As for this clone: Its target is not known.

The source is a man aged 25 to 40 in good health. The V call is TRBV4-3, the J call TRBJ1-3; D is possibly TRBD1 (5 bases). Source material: memory CD4+ T cells sorted from blood. The sample's subset: CD45RA-negative fraction. Written as DNA, the CDR3 is TGCGCCAGCAGCCAAGATATAGGGGTCTCTGGAAACACCATATATTTT. Protein product: CASSQDIGVSGNTIYF.